This T cell receptor (beta chain) was profiled in a study of OX40 agonist ivuxolimab in advanced cancers. In the study overall: Eligibility rules accepted prior anti-PD-1, anti-PD-L1 or anti-CTLA-4 therapy, and around 38% had some. Partial responses, seen in three patients, involved one hepatocellular carcinoma and two cutaneous melanomas.

Data came from immunoSEQ multiplex PCR; TCRdb stores just in-frame clones and leaves some out. Here the sample spans tens of thousands of clones, about 86% being singletons. Germline trimming cut 7 bases from V and 2 bases from J; bases unmatched to any gene: 5. This CDR3 contains 13 residues. Germline CDR1 and CDR2: MNHEY and SVGAGI. Sequencing was performed on CD4+ or CD8+ T cells sorted from blood, taken in a trial of the OX40 agonist ivuxolimab. The J gene is TRBJ2-7, the V gene TRBV6-5; TRBD1 agrees at 7 bases. This clonotype was obtained from an adult with an advanced solid tumor such as melanoma, head and neck, liver or kidney cancer. CDR3 coding DNA: TGTGCCAGCACCTCGGGACAGACCTACGAGCAGTACTTC. Translation gives CASTSGQTYEQYF.